This entry lists 8 T cell receptor beta chains sequenced from one sample in a study of T cell changes during pregnancy in multiple sclerosis. Sequencing used immunoSEQ multiplex PCR; TCRdb keeps in-frame clones, though not all of them. The sample lists tens of thousands of clones; around 89% were seen once. The source material was CD8+ T cells from peripheral blood mononuclear cells, sampled in the first trimester of pregnancy. The source is a female donor with multiple sclerosis, enrolled in a pregnancy study.

The rearrangement uses TRBV19 and TRBJ2-7; a weak D match, TRBD1 (6 bases). V dropped 2 bases and J dropped 6 bases, with 11 bases sitting between them. The CDR3 runs 13 residues. The V gene's germline CDR1 is LNHDA and CDR2 SQIVND (reference sequence). The CDR3 reads CASSIYGGAEQYF. CDR3 DNA: TGTGCCAGTAGTATATATGGGGGCGCCGAGCAGTACTTC.

In this sample, this clone turned up once. The chain carries TRBV28 and TRBJ2-3; the D gene is possibly TRBD2 (6 bases). The CDR3 has 18 residues. The V gene's germline CDR1 is MDHEN and CDR2 SYDVKM. Trimming stripped 7 bases from V and 0 bases from J, with 23 bases between. CDR3 coding DNA: TGTGCCAGCAATTATCTTTATCCCGACAGCGGGAGCACAGATACGCAGTATTTT. Protein product: CASNYLYPDSGSTDTQYF.

The chain combines TRBV29-1 with TRBJ2-7; possibly TRBD1 for D (6 bases). CDR3 length equals 13 residues. Trimming shortened V by 4 bases and J by 5 bases, and 15 bases separated the two germline ends. Germline V CDR1 and CDR2: SQVTM, ANQGSEA. The CDR3 protein is CSVVWQGTHEQYF. The CDR3 nucleotides are TGCAGCGTTGTATGGCAGGGGACCCACGAGCAGTACTTC.

This clone was detected a few times. CDR3: CATSRDEVGLAGDYEQYF. The CDR3, as DNA: TGTGCCACCAGCAGAGATGAGGTGGGCCTAGCGGGGGACTACGAGCAGTACTTC. The rearrangement links TRBV15 to TRBJ2-7; 10 bases are a match to TRBD2. J gave up 3 bases and V 0 bases, and 11 bases lay outside the gene matches. The CDR3 is 18 amino acids. The germline gives CDR1 LNHNV, CDR2 YYDKDF (reference sequence). Full variable domain (rest looked up from reference TRBV15 and TRBJ2-7): DAMVIQNPRYQVTQFGKPVTLSCSQTLNHNVMYWYQQKSSQAPKLLFHYYDKDFNNEADTPDNFQSRRPNTSFCFLDIRSPGLGDTAMYLCATSRDEVGLAGDYEQYFGPGTRLTVT.

This chain joins TRBV30 and TRBJ1-1, with D hard to call. Trimming left V 3 bases short and J 1 base short, with 15 bases between. The CDR3 length is 15 residues. Per the germline V gene, CDR1 is GTSNPN and CDR2 is SVGIG (reference sequence). This CDR3 reads CAWSQPARRNTEAFF. The CDR3 coding sequence is TGTGCCTGGAGCCAACCGGCCAGGCGGAACACTGAAGCTTTCTTT.

The rearrangement joins TRBV27 to TRBJ2-1; possible D gene TRBD1, 6 bases. The germline V gene has CDR1 MNHEY and CDR2 SMNVEV (reference sequence). V was clipped by 6 bases and J by 0 bases, with 9 bases between them. The CDR3 totals 14 residues. The CDR3 spells CASRQGSSYNEQFF. The CDR3, as DNA: TGTGCCAGCAGACAGGGTAGCTCCTACAATGAGCAGTTCTTC.

The chain has TRBV13 and TRBJ2-2, with 8 bases fitting TRBD2. CDR3 length equals 16 residues. Germline CDR1 reads PRHDT; CDR2 reads FYEKMQ (reference sequence). The ends lost 5 bases at V and 0 bases at J; junction bases unmatched: 5. The CDR3 loop is CASSLRTSPNTGELFF. CDR3 bases: TGTGCCAGCAGCCTAAGGACTAGCCCGAACACCGGGGAGCTGTTTTTT.

The chain is built from TRBV10-3 and TRBJ2-5; 7 bases align to TRBD1. Trimming cost V 3 bases and J 5 bases; bases outside gene matches: 6. Per the germline V gene, CDR1 is ENHRY and CDR2 is SYGVKD. CDR3 length: 14 amino acids. The CDR3 nucleotides are TGTGCCATCAGTGATTTAGACAGGGAGGAGACCCAGTACTTC. Translation: CAISDLDREETQYF.